The 14 T cell receptor beta chains listed next were all sequenced from one sample in a study of OX40 agonist ivuxolimab in advanced cancers. Receptor amplification or capture employed the immunoSEQ multiplex PCR assay. The table comes from immuneACCESS by way of TCRdb, which keeps in-frame sequences with V and J called. Part of the clones is missing from these tables; in studies checked, under half for an unresolved V gene and the rest for unknown reasons. This sample is represented by about 110,000 clones; less than 95% of them were singletons. Clones ranked in the top ten supply approximately 0.52% of the sample. The material was CD4+ or CD8+ T cells sorted from blood, obtained in a trial of the OX40 agonist ivuxolimab. These receptors all come from an adult with an advanced solid tumor such as melanoma, head and neck, liver or kidney cancer.

The V gene is TRBV11-2, the J gene TRBJ1-6; D call uncertain. The ends were cut back, 6 bases at V and 10 bases at J, with 10 bases in the middle. The CDR3 loop spans 12 amino acids. The germline CDR1 and CDR2 sequences are SGHAT and FQNNGV. DNA of the CDR3: TGTGCCAGCAGGCGAGCATCCTCACCCCTCCACTTT. This sequence encodes CASRRASSPLHF.

V is TRBV9 and J is TRBJ2-3; weak D call: TRBD2 (6 bases). This CDR3 is built from 15 residues. The germline CDR1 and CDR2 sequences are SGDLS and YYNGEE. Trimming took 0 bases from V and 2 from J, leaving 10 bases between them. The CDR3 is CASSVVGTFTDTQYF. In DNA form, the CDR3 reads TGTGCCAGCAGCGTAGTTGGGACTTTCACAGATACGCAGTATTTT. Complete variable domain (other parts from reference TRBV9 and TRBJ2-3): DSGVTQTPKHLITATGQRVTLRCSPRSGDLSVYWYQQSLDQGLQFLIQYYNGEERAKGNILERFSAQQFPDLHSELNLSSLELGDSALYFCASSVVGTFTDTQYFGPGTRLTVL.

As regards this clone: The same CDR3 also results from other DNA sequences found in this sample. The chain employs TRBV7-9 and TRBJ1-2; D not certain. Per the germline V gene, CDR1 is SEHNR and CDR2 is FQNEAQ (reference sequence). Trimming stripped 4 bases from V and 1 base from J, with 4 bases between. CDR3 length equals 12 residues. The CDR3 DNA sequence: TGTGCCAGCAGCTCCAGTAACTATGGCTACACCTTC. It translates to CASSSSNYGYTF.

V usage is TRBV5-6 and J usage is TRBJ2-5; 9 bases are a match to TRBD1. CDR1 and CDR2 from the germline V gene are SGHDT and YYEEEE. V lost 1 base, J lost 3 bases, and 4 bases stayed unmatched. CDR3 size: 15 residues. CDR3 residues: CASSLQGTGKETQYF. Here the CDR3 DNA reads TGTGCCAGCAGCTTGCAGGGGACAGGGAAAGAGACCCAGTACTTC. Filled out from reference TRBV5-6 and TRBJ2-5, the complete variable domain reads DAGVTQSPTHLIKTRGQQVTLRCSPKSGHDTVSWYQQALGQGPQFIFQYYEEEERQRGNFPDRFSGHQFPNYSSELNVNALLLGDSALYLCASSLQGTGKETQYFGPGTRLLVL.

The chain links TRBV7-9 to TRBJ1-2; the D gene is possibly TRBD1 (5 bases). Trimming left V 2 bases short and J 2 bases short, with 9 bases between. The germline V gene encodes CDR1 SEHNR and CDR2 FQNEAQ (reference sequence). The CDR3 has 14 amino acids. CDR3 sequence: CASSLPRGNYGYTF. As DNA, the CDR3 is TGTGCCAGCAGCTTACCCCGGGGGAACTATGGCTACACCTTC.

V gene TRBV2 combines with J gene TRBJ2-5, with TRBD2 as a possible D gene (5 bases). Trimming cost V 3 bases and J 7 bases, with 9 bases left between them. This CDR3 is 12 amino acids long. Germline V gene lookup returns CDR1 SNHLY and CDR2 FYNNEI. The CDR3 spells CASSDGVGTQYF. In nucleotides, the CDR3 is TGTGCCAGCAGTGACGGGGTCGGGACCCAGTACTTC.

The rearrangement uses TRBV27 and TRBJ2-1, with D hard to call. The CDR3 is made up of 16 amino acids. Germline V gives CDR1 MNHEY, CDR2 SMNVEV (reference sequence). V lost 3 bases and J 0 bases, leaving 12 bases between the germline ends. The CDR3 region has the DNA TGTGCCAGCAGTTTCGAGCGCCTGGTCTCCTACAATGAGCAGTTCTTC. Protein product: CASSFERLVSYNEQFF.

The genes are TRBV7-8 and TRBJ2-7, with a tentative D call TRBD1 (6 bases). Germline V lookup: CDR1 SGHVS, CDR2 FQNEAQ. The V gene lost 2 bases and the J gene lost 6 bases, with 14 bases spanning the gap. CDR3 length: 14 amino acids. The CDR3 is CASSLSAGAGEQYF. CDR3 nucleotides: TGTGCCAGCAGCTTATCGGCAGGGGCGGGCGAGCAGTACTTC.

V is TRBV29-1 and J is TRBJ2-1, with 7 nucleotides matching TRBD1. J lost 7 bases, V lost 4 bases, and 7 bases had no gene match. The CDR3 spans 13 residues. Germline CDR1 SQVTM, CDR2 ANQGSEA. The CDR3, as DNA: TGCAGCGTTGCGGTGACAGGGTGGAATGAGCAGTTCTTC. Protein sequence: CSVAVTGWNEQFF.

The chain uses TRBV7-9 and TRBJ2-1; 7 bases match TRBD1. CDR3 length: 16 residues. Germline CDR1 SEHNR, CDR2 FQNEAQ (reference sequence). V lost 3 bases to trimming and J lost 5 bases; unmatched junction nucleotides: 10. Written as DNA, the CDR3 is TGTGCCAGCAGCTTTTCGACAGGGCTTAGGGACAATGAGCAGTTCTTC. The encoded protein is CASSFSTGLRDNEQFF. Complete variable domain (other parts from reference TRBV7-9 and TRBJ2-1): DTGVSQNPRHKITKRGQNVTFRCDPISEHNRLYWYRQTLGQGPEFLTYFQNEAQLEKSRLLSDRFSAERPKGSFSTLEIQRTEQGDSAMYLCASSFSTGLRDNEQFFGPGTRLTVL.

J is TRBJ1-2 and V is TRBV30; 10 nucleotides line up with TRBD1. V shed 4 bases and J 8 bases; nucleotides not matched to a gene: 7. In germline, CDR1 is GTSNPN, CDR2 SVGIG (reference sequence). The CDR3 consists of 13 residues. DNA for the CDR3: TGTGCCTGGACCGGGACAGGGGCTGGAGGCTACACCTTC. Translation: CAWTGTGAGGYTF.

V usage is TRBV5-1 and J usage is TRBJ1-1; D uncertain. Trimming took off 4 bases at V and 3 bases at J, with 10 bases between the two ends. This CDR3 has 13 residues. The germline V gene encodes CDR1 SGHRS and CDR2 YFSETQ. The CDR3 DNA reads as TGCGCCAGCAGCATCGGTGAGGACACTGAAGCTTTCTTT. Amino acids: CASSIGEDTEAFF.

The chain carries TRBV18 and TRBJ2-5, with D perhaps matching TRBD1 (6 bases). The CDR3 loop spans 13 amino acids. Trimming stripped 4 bases from V and 2 bases from J, with 8 bases between. Per the germline V gene, CDR1 is KGHSH and CDR2 is LQKENI. CDR3: CASSRGQQETQYF. The CDR3 DNA is TGTGCCAGCTCACGCGGACAGCAAGAGACCCAGTACTTC.

The chain couples TRBV6-5 to TRBJ1-5, with TRBD1 identical over 7 bases. CDR1 and CDR2 (germline): MNHEY, SVGAGI. This CDR3 has 14 residues. Unmatched junction bases numbered 4, after V lost 5 bases and J lost 3 bases. CDR3 DNA sequence: TGTGCCAGCAGTCCCGACAGGGTCAATCAGCCCCAGCATTTT. It is translated as CASSPDRVNQPQHF.